This TCR beta chain was retrieved from a study of T cells in Graves' hyperthyroidism and ophthalmopathy. From RNA transcripts, TCR beta CDR3 regions were amplified. The primer set for the first-round RT-PCR of the TCR CDR3 was HTBI. TCRdb ran MiXCR on the multiplex PCR reads and lists one entry per CDR3 protein. The sample lists hundreds of thousands of distinct CDR3 sequences; 40% to 55% were seen once. Remarks on this clonotype: The target antigen is unknown.

Losses at the gene ends were 2 bases for V and 2 bases for J; bases not matched to a gene: 3. CDR1 and CDR2 (germline): KGHDR, SFDVKD. This CDR3 spans 16 amino acids. General study points: Ophthalmopathy prediction by the model preceded onset by a median about 6 months.

Material for sequencing was peripheral blood or thyroid tissue (not recorded which). The rearrangement joins TRBV24-1 to TRBJ1-5; 9 bases map to TRBD1. The clonotype comes from an adult man with Graves' disease, either hyperthyroidism or ophthalmopathy (not recorded which). The CDR3 DNA sequence: TGTGCCACCAGTGATTCGGGACAGGGAGGCAATCAGCCCCAGCATTTT. Translation gives CATSDSGQGGNQPQHF.